A selection of T cell receptor beta chains follows, all from one sample in a study of T cell responses to AZD1222 COVID-19 vaccine. Sequencing was performed with immunoSEQ multiplex PCR; in TCRdb, only in-frame clones are kept and a portion is missing. Altogether roughly 100,000 clones are present, approximately 86% being singletons, with the ten largest covering roughly 1.4%. Material: peripheral blood, obtained on day 0 of AZD1222 vaccination. The receptors shown here come from an adult in good health. Both conserved end residues are part of each CDR3. The order of the fields is D gene, clone size, J gene, V gene, CDR3 DNA, CDR3 protein. A D gene is named only where the DNA matches it firmly. The listing skips clone size in some rows; elsewhere it reads once, few, many or a size class.

d_gene: TRBD2; abundance: .; j_gene: TRBJ2-7; v_gene: TRBV18; CDR3nt: TGTGCCAGCCGCCCTAGCGGGAGGGGGGAGCAGTACTTC; CDR3aa: CASRPSGRGEQYF
d_gene: TRBD2; abundance: .; j_gene: TRBJ2-3; v_gene: TRBV11-2; CDR3nt: TGTGCCAGCAGCTTAGGACTAGCGGCAGATACGCAGTATTTT; CDR3aa: CASSLGLAADTQYF
d_gene: .; abundance: .; j_gene: TRBJ1-6; v_gene: TRBV27; CDR3nt: TGTGCCAGCAGTTCCTCGTTGATTTCACCCCTCCACTTT; CDR3aa: CASSSSLISPLHF
d_gene: TRBD1; abundance: .; j_gene: TRBJ1-6; v_gene: TRBV25-1; CDR3nt: TGTGCCAGCAGTGAACGACAGGGTAACTCACCCCTCCACTTT; CDR3aa: CASSERQGNSPLHF
d_gene: .; abundance: .; j_gene: TRBJ1-2; v_gene: TRBV9; CDR3nt: TGTGCCAGCAGCGTAGTCGACTATGGCTACACCTTC; CDR3aa: CASSVVDYGYTF
d_gene: .; abundance: .; j_gene: TRBJ1-1; v_gene: TRBV2; CDR3nt: TGTGCCAGCAGTCGTTCCTTGAACACTGAAGCTTTCTTT; CDR3aa: CASSRSLNTEAFF
d_gene: TRBD1; abundance: few; j_gene: TRBJ2-7; v_gene: TRBV5-4; CDR3nt: TGTGCCAGCAGCTGGGACAGGGAGGACGAGCAGTACTTC; CDR3aa: CASSWDREDEQYF
d_gene: TRBD1; abundance: .; j_gene: TRBJ1-1; v_gene: TRBV6-5; CDR3nt: TGTGCCAGCAGTTACTCGACAGGGTGGACTGAAGCTTTCTTT; CDR3aa: CASSYSTGWTEAFF
d_gene: .; abundance: .; j_gene: TRBJ2-7; v_gene: TRBV12-3/TRBV12-4; CDR3nt: TGTGCCAGCAGTTCCACAGGGAGTGGGGAGCAGTACTTC; CDR3aa: CASSSTGSGEQYF
d_gene: TRBD2; abundance: .; j_gene: TRBJ2-3; v_gene: TRBV5-4; CDR3nt: TGTGCCAGCAGCCCTGGGACTAGCCTAGATACGCAGTATTTT; CDR3aa: CASSPGTSLDTQYF
d_gene: .; abundance: .; j_gene: TRBJ1-1; v_gene: TRBV7-3; CDR3nt: TGTGCCAGCAGCTTAGGGGGGGCCTCGGAGAAAGCTTTCTTT; CDR3aa: CASSLGGASEKAFF
d_gene: .; abundance: medium-sized; j_gene: TRBJ2-2; v_gene: TRBV11-3; CDR3nt: TGTGCCAGCAGCTTAGATGGGGGCGGAGCGAACACCGGGGAGCTGTTTTTT; CDR3aa: CASSLDGGGANTGELFF
d_gene: .; abundance: once; j_gene: TRBJ1-2; v_gene: TRBV28; CDR3nt: TGTGCCAGGCCCCTAGGGCAGATGAACTATGGCTACACCTTC; CDR3aa: CARPLGQMNYGYTF
d_gene: .; abundance: .; j_gene: TRBJ2-3; v_gene: TRBV7-2; CDR3nt: TGTGCCAGCAGCTTAAGGGCCCTAGATACGCAGTATTTT; CDR3aa: CASSLRALDTQYF
d_gene: .; abundance: .; j_gene: TRBJ1-5; v_gene: TRBV18; CDR3nt: TGTGCCAGCTCACCCGCGGAGGGGCCACAGCCCCAGCATTTT; CDR3aa: CASSPAEGPQPQHF
d_gene: TRBD1; abundance: .; j_gene: TRBJ1-2; v_gene: TRBV6-5; CDR3nt: TGTGCCAGCACCCCTGACAGGGGGTATCGGGGCTACACCTTC; CDR3aa: CASTPDRGYRGYTF
d_gene: TRBD1; abundance: .; j_gene: TRBJ2-7; v_gene: TRBV28; CDR3nt: TGTGCCAGCAGGATTGGGACAGGGGGTGAGCAGTACTTC; CDR3aa: CASRIGTGGEQYF
d_gene: .; abundance: few; j_gene: TRBJ2-5; v_gene: TRBV7-9; CDR3nt: TGTGCCAGCAGCCGGGGCAGGGGGTCTAGCGGAATCCAAGAGACCCAGTACTTC; CDR3aa: CASSRGRGSSGIQETQYF
d_gene: .; abundance: .; j_gene: TRBJ2-1; v_gene: TRBV7-8; CDR3nt: TGTGCCAGCAGCTTAGAATCGGGAGTATACAATGAGCAGTTCTTC; CDR3aa: CASSLESGVYNEQFF
d_gene: TRBD1; abundance: .; j_gene: TRBJ2-3; v_gene: TRBV29-1; CDR3nt: TGCAGCGCTGGTCGTGAGGGGGCTGCCACAGATACGCAGTATTTT; CDR3aa: CSAGREGAATDTQYF
d_gene: .; abundance: .; j_gene: TRBJ1-5; v_gene: TRBV27; CDR3nt: TGTGCCAGCAGTTCAATAACAGGACCTAATCAGCCCCAGCATTTT; CDR3aa: CASSSITGPNQPQHF
d_gene: TRBD2; abundance: .; j_gene: TRBJ2-2; v_gene: TRBV14; CDR3nt: TGTGCCAGCAGCCTGAGGGCGGGGGCGAACACCGGGGAGCTGTTTTTT; CDR3aa: CASSLRAGANTGELFF
d_gene: .; abundance: .; j_gene: TRBJ2-2; v_gene: TRBV7-3; CDR3nt: TGTGCCAGCAGCTTATTTGGACAGAGAAACACCGGGGAGCTGTTTTTT; CDR3aa: CASSLFGQRNTGELFF
d_gene: TRBD2; abundance: .; j_gene: TRBJ2-7; v_gene: TRBV24-1; CDR3nt: TGTGCCACCAGTGATTCCCGACTAGCGGCGGGCTACGAGCAGTACTTC; CDR3aa: CATSDSRLAAGYEQYF
d_gene: .; abundance: .; j_gene: TRBJ2-3; v_gene: TRBV5-6; CDR3nt: TGTGCCAGCACCCTGGAGGGACTCGCCACAGATACGCAGTATTTT; CDR3aa: CASTLEGLATDTQYF
d_gene: .; abundance: once; j_gene: TRBJ2-7; v_gene: TRBV7-9; CDR3nt: TGTGCCAGCAGCTTTATTTCGGGGGCGAGCTCCTACGAGCAGTACTTC; CDR3aa: CASSFISGASSYEQYF
d_gene: TRBD1; abundance: .; j_gene: TRBJ1-2; v_gene: TRBV10-3; CDR3nt: TGTGCCATCAGGGGGACAGTGAACTATGGCTACACCTTC; CDR3aa: CAIRGTVNYGYTF
d_gene: TRBD1; abundance: .; j_gene: TRBJ1-5; v_gene: TRBV29-1; CDR3nt: TGCAGCGTTCAGACAGGGAGCAATCAGCCCCAGCATTTT; CDR3aa: CSVQTGSNQPQHF
d_gene: .; abundance: .; j_gene: TRBJ2-1; v_gene: TRBV27; CDR3nt: TGTGCCAGCAGTTTAGGGGTCGCCTACAATGAGCAGTTCTTC; CDR3aa: CASSLGVAYNEQFF
d_gene: .; abundance: .; j_gene: TRBJ1-3; v_gene: TRBV27; CDR3nt: TGTGCCAGCAGCGGTACGGGGGCTGGAAACACCATATATTTT; CDR3aa: CASSGTGAGNTIYF
d_gene: TRBD2; abundance: .; j_gene: TRBJ2-1; v_gene: TRBV28; CDR3nt: TGTGCCAGCAGTATACTAGCGGCTAGCTCCTACAATGAGCAGTTCTTC; CDR3aa: CASSILAASSYNEQFF
d_gene: .; abundance: .; j_gene: TRBJ2-3; v_gene: TRBV30; CDR3nt: TGTGCCTGGACCAAACCGGGCTTGCCAGATACGCAGTATTTT; CDR3aa: CAWTKPGLPDTQYF
d_gene: .; abundance: .; j_gene: TRBJ2-5; v_gene: TRBV14; CDR3nt: TGTGCCAGCAGCCAAGATCTAGGGGTCCGAGAGACCCAGTACTTC; CDR3aa: CASSQDLGVRETQYF
d_gene: TRBD2; abundance: .; j_gene: TRBJ2-1; v_gene: TRBV13; CDR3nt: TGTGCCAGCAGCCAGAAACTAGCGGGAGACAACTACAATGAGCAGTTCTTC; CDR3aa: CASSQKLAGDNYNEQFF
d_gene: TRBD1; abundance: .; j_gene: TRBJ2-7; v_gene: TRBV6-5; CDR3nt: TGTGCCAGCAGAACCCAGGACAGGGACACCTACGAGCAGTACTTC; CDR3aa: CASRTQDRDTYEQYF
d_gene: .; abundance: .; j_gene: TRBJ2-7; v_gene: TRBV28; CDR3nt: TGTGCCAGCAGTTTAGGGCACAGCCCCTACGAGCAGTACTTC; CDR3aa: CASSLGHSPYEQYF
d_gene: .; abundance: .; j_gene: TRBJ2-1; v_gene: TRBV6-4; CDR3nt: TGTGCCAGCAGCCTTTCCCCAACGGGGTACAATGAGCAGTTCTTC; CDR3aa: CASSLSPTGYNEQFF
d_gene: .; abundance: .; j_gene: TRBJ1-3; v_gene: TRBV6-2/TRBV6-3; CDR3nt: TGTGCCAGCAGTTACGGGAGGGCCTCTGGAAACACCATATATTTT; CDR3aa: CASSYGRASGNTIYF
d_gene: .; abundance: few; j_gene: TRBJ2-3; v_gene: TRBV27; CDR3nt: TGTGCCAGCAGCTATCGTGCCACAACTAGCACAGATACGCAGTATTTT; CDR3aa: CASSYRATTSTDTQYF
d_gene: TRBD1; abundance: few; j_gene: TRBJ1-5; v_gene: TRBV4-2; CDR3nt: TGTGCCAGCAGCCAAAGGGACAGGGAATTGCAGCCCCAGCATTTT; CDR3aa: CASSQRDRELQPQHF
d_gene: TRBD2; abundance: .; j_gene: TRBJ2-7; v_gene: TRBV7-2; CDR3nt: TGTGCCAGCAGCTCCCGACTAGCTAGCTCCTACGAGCAGTACTTC; CDR3aa: CASSSRLASSYEQYF
d_gene: .; abundance: .; j_gene: TRBJ1-1; v_gene: TRBV5-5; CDR3nt: TGTGCCAGCAGCTTGGCCGCGGGGGGTTACACTGAAGCTTTCTTT; CDR3aa: CASSLAAGGYTEAFF
d_gene: .; abundance: once; j_gene: TRBJ2-2; v_gene: TRBV7-6; CDR3nt: TGTGCCAGCAGCTTTGGATCCCCCGGGGAGCTGTTTTTT; CDR3aa: CASSFGSPGELFF